The 26 T cell receptor beta chains given below trace back to one sample, sequenced in a study of T cell responses to AZD1222 COVID-19 vaccine. Profiling relied on immunoSEQ multiplex PCR, and the TCRdb table lists in-frame clones only, not all of them. Of about 150,000 clones detected, 90% appear once; the ten largest clones hold about 2%. The sample in question was peripheral blood, obtained on day 0 of AZD1222 vaccination. The receptors derive from an adult in good health.

This chain uses TRBV28 with TRBJ2-2, with 7 bases identical to TRBD1. V gave up 7 bases and J gave up 4 bases; unmatched junction bases: 6. This CDR3 contains 14 residues. The V gene's germline CDR1 is MDHEN and CDR2 SYDVKM. CDR3 nucleotide sequence: TGTGCCAGCAATTCGAGGGGGCGCACCGGGGAGCTGTTTTTT. It encodes CASNSRGRTGELFF.

V gene TRBV10-3 combines with J gene TRBJ2-1; D is perhaps TRBD2 (6 bases). Trimming cost V 8 bases and J 0 bases, with 26 bases left between them. This CDR3 region has 19 residues. Germline V gene lookup returns CDR1 ENHRY and CDR2 SYGVKD. For the CDR3, the DNA is TGTGCCATCCGGCCCTCAACTAGCTGGGTGGCGGGCTCCTACAATGAGCAGTTCTTC. This sequence encodes CAIRPSTSWVAGSYNEQFF.

This sequence joins TRBV11-2 and TRBJ2-5, with D perhaps TRBD1 or TRBD2 (5 bases each). CDR1 is SGHAT and CDR2 is FQNNGV in the germline V gene. V was trimmed by 4 bases and J by 4 bases, leaving 10 bases between them. CDR3 length: 13 amino acids. DNA of the CDR3: TGTGCCAGCAGCTCGGGGCTTCGAGAGACCCAGTACTTC. Translated: CASSSGLRETQYF. Looking up the rest from reference TRBV11-2 and TRBJ2-5 gives the full variable domain: EAGVAQSPRYKIIEKRQSVAFWCNPISGHATLYWYQQILGQGPKLLIQFQNNGVVDDSQLPKDRFSAERLKGVDSTLKIQPAKLEDSAVYLCASSSGLRETQYFGPGTRLLVL.

In its sample, this clone was seen once. The chain couples TRBV13 to TRBJ1-1, with D hard to call. Germline V gives CDR1 PRHDT, CDR2 FYEKMQ (reference sequence). The CDR3 loop spans 13 amino acids. Trimming pared 4 bases from V and 1 base from J, leaving 7 bases between. This CDR3 reads CASSSGRNTEAFF. CDR3 DNA sequence: TGTGCCAGCAGCTCAGGACGGAACACTGAAGCTTTCTTT.

V usage is TRBV6-5 and J usage is TRBJ1-1; tentative D call: TRBD1 (5 bases). Germline V gene lookup returns CDR1 MNHEY and CDR2 SVGAGI. Trimming took 6 bases from V and 1 from J, leaving 9 bases between them. The CDR3 runs to 13 residues. The chain's CDR3 is CASRTGGNTEAFF. In DNA, the CDR3 is TGTGCCAGCAGGACTGGGGGGAACACTGAAGCTTTCTTT.

CDR3 amino acids: CASSQEGFGVIYGYTF. For the CDR3, the DNA is TGTGCCAGCAGCCAAGAAGGCTTTGGGGTTATCTATGGCTACACCTTC. The gene calls are TRBV3-1 (or the pseudogene TRBV3-2) and TRBJ1-2; D is unresolved. The CDR3 sequence is 16 residues long. Germline V lookup: CDR1 LGHDT, CDR2 YNNKEL (reference sequence). V dropped 0 bases and J dropped 4 bases, with 15 bases sitting between them.

J is TRBJ2-7 and V is TRBV3-1 (or the pseudogene TRBV3-2); 11 bases line up with TRBD2. V trimming: 1 base; J trimming: 4 bases; junction bases outside the gene matches: 3. CDR1 and CDR2 (germline): LGHDT, YNNKEL (reference sequence). This CDR3 contains 15 residues. In nucleotides, the CDR3 is TGTGCCAGCAGCCAAGGACTAGCGGGACGGTACGAGCAGTACTTC. Encoded protein: CASSQGLAGRYEQYF.

This sequence joins TRBV27 and TRBJ2-7, with a possible D match to TRBD1 (6 bases). Germline V gene lookup returns CDR1 MNHEY and CDR2 SMNVEV (reference sequence). The CDR3 totals 14 residues. Deletions cut 3 bases from V and 1 base from J, with 10 bases between. The CDR3 DNA reads as TGTGCCAGCAGTTTCCTAGGACAGTCCTACGAGCAGTACTTC. Translating gives CASSFLGQSYEQYF.

V gene TRBV2 combines with J gene TRBJ1-1; 8 nucleotides agree with TRBD1. The ends lost 8 bases at V and 4 bases at J; junction bases unmatched: 6. CDR1 and CDR2 (germline): SNHLY, FYNNEI. The CDR3 extends over 13 amino acids. CDR3 in amino acids: CASQRQGSTEAFF. The CDR3 DNA sequence: TGTGCCAGCCAACGACAGGGGAGCACTGAAGCTTTCTTT.

About this clone: The junction departs from the called germline gene at one end, perhaps through a read error. V usage is TRBV7-7 and J usage is TRBJ2-5; D is perhaps TRBD1 (5 bases). The CDR3 has 16 amino acids. CDR1 is SSHAT, CDR2 FNYEAQ, per germline (reference sequence). As DNA, the CDR3 is TGTGCTAGCAGCCCCCTATCCGGACAAGTACAAGAGACCCAGTACTTC. Its protein is CASSPLSGQVQETQYF.

This chain links TRBV3-1 (or the pseudogene TRBV3-2) with TRBJ1-5, with a possible D match to TRBD1 (6 bases). Germline lookup yields CDR1 LGHDT and CDR2 YNNKEL (reference sequence). This CDR3 is built from 14 residues. V was pared by 1 base and J by 2 bases, with 6 bases between. The CDR3 sequence: CASSQGQGNQPQHF. The CDR3 nucleotides are TGTGCCAGCAGCCAAGGACAGGGCAATCAGCCCCAGCATTTT.

The chain combines TRBV21-1 with TRBJ1-1. TRBV21-1 counts as a pseudogene. This CDR3 has 15 residues. The CDR3 spells CASSKAAVSDTEAFF. CDR3 bases: TGTGCCAGCAGCAAAGCGGCGGTATCGGATACTGAAGCTTTCTTT.

The chain has TRBV28 and TRBJ1-2; D not certain. Germline CDR1 reads MDHEN; CDR2 reads SYDVKM. The V gene lost 4 bases and the J gene lost 3 bases, with 18 bases spanning the gap. The CDR3 is 16 residues long. CDR3 residues: CASSSYPGRTDYGYTF. The CDR3 region has the DNA TGTGCCAGCAGTTCATACCCGGGCAGGACGGACTATGGCTACACCTTC.

This clone was seen once. The chain couples TRBV28 to TRBJ2-7, with D uncertain. Trimming shortened V by 2 bases and J by 6 bases, and 17 bases separated the two germline ends. CDR3 length: 15 residues. Germline V CDR1 and CDR2: MDHEN, SYDVKM. The CDR3 region has the DNA TGTGCCAGCAGTTTAGGTGGGGTTTTAGCTCGCGAGCAGTACTTC. Translation gives CASSLGGVLAREQYF.

V gene TRBV24-1 combines with J gene TRBJ1-4; 8 positions agree with TRBD1. The CDR3 is 16 residues long. J lost 5 bases, V lost 6 bases, and 10 bases had no gene match. The germline gives CDR1 KGHDR, CDR2 SFDVKD. CDR3 DNA sequence: TGTGCCACCAGTTACAGGGGGTGGGGTAGAAATGAAAAACTGTTTTTT. This translates into CATSYRGWGRNEKLFF.

The rearrangement joins TRBV18 to TRBJ2-2; D remains ambiguous. From germline, CDR1 is KGHSH and CDR2 LQKENI. The CDR3 consists of 13 residues. With 2 bases removed from V and 4 bases from J, the gap between germline ends came to 5 bases. This CDR3 reads CASSPYATGELFF. CDR3 DNA: TGTGCCAGCTCACCATACGCCACCGGGGAGCTGTTTTTT. The full variable domain, rest sourced from reference TRBV18 and TRBJ2-2, is NAGVMQNPRHLVRRRGQEARLRCSPMKGHSHVYWYRQLPEEGLKFMVYLQKENIIDESGMPKERFSAEFPKEGPSILRIQQVVRGDSAAYFCASSPYATGELFFGEGSRLTVL.

The chain has TRBV13 and TRBJ2-3, with a possible D match to TRBD2 (6 bases). V was cut by 4 bases and J by 2 bases, with 10 bases left in between. Per the germline V gene, CDR1 is PRHDT and CDR2 is FYEKMQ (reference sequence). The CDR3 covers 14 residues. The CDR3 nucleotides are TGTGCCAGCAGCTCGGGACTTTCCACAGATACGCAGTATTTT. It translates to CASSSGLSTDTQYF.

The rearrangement joins TRBV27 to TRBJ1-5; TRBD1 is a possible D gene (6 bases). The V and J ends lost 8 bases and 6 bases respectively, with 20 bases between them. CDR1 and CDR2 from the germline V gene are MNHEY and SMNVEV (reference sequence). The CDR3 covers 15 residues. CDR3 sequence (DNA): TGTGCCAGCCGCGGATTGGGCAGGGGCAGTCAGCCCCAGCATTTT. It is translated as CASRGLGRGSQPQHF.

The chain recombines TRBV10-3 with TRBJ2-5, with 9 bases identical to TRBD2. Per germline, CDR1 ENHRY and CDR2 SYGVKD. This CDR3 is built from 17 residues. Losses at the gene ends were 0 bases for V and 5 bases for J; bases not matched to a gene: 10. CDR3 in DNA: TGTGCCATCAGTGAGTCTGCTAGCGGGAAGGTCTTTGAGACCCAGTACTTC. Protein: CAISESASGKVFETQYF.

Written as DNA, the CDR3 is TGTGCCAGCAGCTTACTAGGAAGCTCCTACAATGAGCAGTTCTTC. This codes for CASSLLGSSYNEQFF. The chain couples TRBV7-3 to TRBJ2-1, with no clear D. The CDR3 has 15 amino acids. The germline V gene has CDR1 SGHTA and CDR2 FQGTGA. Trimming pared 2 bases from V and 0 bases from J, leaving 8 bases between.

CDR3 sequence reads: CASSIPRLAGIYNEQFF. The DNA for the CDR3 is TGTGCCAGTAGTATTCCCCGACTAGCGGGGATCTACAATGAGCAGTTCTTC. The chain couples TRBV19 to TRBJ2-1; 11 nucleotides agree with TRBD2. V shed 3 bases, J shed 3 bases, and the junction held 7 bases outside the gene matches. Germline V gives CDR1 LNHDA, CDR2 SQIVND (reference sequence). The CDR3 has 17 residues. Variable domain in full (rest from reference TRBV19 and TRBJ2-1): DGGITQSPKYLFRKEGQNVTLSCEQNLNHDAMYWYRQDPGQGLRLIYYSQIVNDFQKGDIAEGYSVSREKKESFPLTVTSAQKNPTAFYLCASSIPRLAGIYNEQFFGPGTRLTVL.

This chain connects TRBV5-4 to TRBJ2-2; possibly TRBD1 for D (6 bases). Trimming shortened V by 0 bases and J by 2 bases, and 8 bases separated the two germline ends. In germline, CDR1 is SGHNT, CDR2 YYREEE (reference sequence). CDR3 length: 15 residues. The CDR3 is CASSLAGENTGELFF. The CDR3 DNA reads as TGTGCCAGCAGCTTGGCAGGGGAAAACACCGGGGAGCTGTTTTTT.

V is TRBV27 and J is TRBJ1-1; TRBD1 agrees at 7 bases. CDR1 MNHEY and CDR2 SMNVEV come from the germline V gene (reference sequence). The V gene end was trimmed by 2 bases and the J gene end by 1 base; junction bases not matched to a gene: 4. This CDR3 region has 15 residues. In DNA, the CDR3 is TGTGCCAGCAGTTTAGCCGGGACAGCGAACACTGAAGCTTTCTTT. Translated, it gives CASSLAGTANTEAFF.

The gene calls are TRBV7-2 and TRBJ2-3; D possibly corresponds to TRBD2 (6 bases). Trimming pared 1 base from V and 11 bases from J, leaving 7 bases between. Germline CDR1 is SGHTA and CDR2 is FQGNSA. This CDR3 region has 11 residues. CDR3 nucleotides: TGTGCCAGCAGCTTAGGGGACTTGCAGTATTTT. Its translation is CASSLGDLQYF.

The V and J genes are TRBV7-9 and TRBJ1-1; the D gene is possibly TRBD1 (6 bases). V dropped 1 base and J dropped 1 base, with 13 bases sitting between them. This CDR3 has 16 amino acids. Germline V gives CDR1 SEHNR, CDR2 FQNEAQ (reference sequence). The CDR3 sequence is CASSLVRSGANTEAFF. The CDR3 coding sequence is TGTGCCAGCAGCTTAGTCCGGTCAGGGGCGAACACTGAAGCTTTCTTT.

The chain carries TRBV6-5 and TRBJ2-7; D not resolved. Germline CDR1 is MNHEY and CDR2 is SVGAGI. Trimming took 0 bases from V and 6 from J, leaving 15 bases between them. This CDR3 comprises 15 residues. The CDR3, as DNA: TGTGCCAGCAGTTACTCGAAGAGATTAGCCTCCGAGCAGTACTTC. Its translation: CASSYSKRLASEQYF.